Only one count was recorded for the clone carrying this T cell receptor beta chain. The antigen is not known. TCRdb re-analysed the 5' RACE reads in MiXCR, keeping a single row per CDR3 protein. The sample records about half a million distinct CDR3 sequences, about 18% being singletons. This sample is drawn from a study of T-cell memory formation after mild COVID-19. Whole-study results and caveats: Mainly CM and EM harbored the contracting CD4+ clones; mainly EMRA harbored the CD8+ ones.

Per germline, CDR1 SGHRS and CDR2 YFSETQ. The length of the CDR3 is 10 residues. Between the trimmed V and J ends, which lost 0 bases and 14 bases, there was a span of 6 bases. Input material: PBMCs or a T cell subset sorted from them (not recorded which). This rearrangement joins TRBV5-1 to TRBJ2-1; no reliable D call. The origin of this receptor is an adult woman who had mild COVID-19 (a few samples of this study predate the infection). Cell type and time point are not known. The CDR3, as DNA: TGCGCCAGCAGCTTGGGCAATGAGTTCTTC. This codes for CASSLGNEFF.